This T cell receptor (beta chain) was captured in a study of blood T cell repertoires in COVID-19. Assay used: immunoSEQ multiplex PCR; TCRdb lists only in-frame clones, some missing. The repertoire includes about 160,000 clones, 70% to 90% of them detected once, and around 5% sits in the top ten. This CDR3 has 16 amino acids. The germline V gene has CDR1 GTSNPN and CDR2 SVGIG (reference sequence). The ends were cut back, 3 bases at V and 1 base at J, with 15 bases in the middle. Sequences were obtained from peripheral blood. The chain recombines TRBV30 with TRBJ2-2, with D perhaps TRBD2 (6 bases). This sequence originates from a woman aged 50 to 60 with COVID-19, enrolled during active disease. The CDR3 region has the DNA TGTGCCTGGAGAGCACGGGGGAAACTGAACACCGGGGAGCTGTTTTTT. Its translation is CAWRARGKLNTGELFF.